Reported below is one TCR beta chain. The CDR3 length is 16 residues. The germline V gene has CDR1 SEHNR and CDR2 FQNEAQ (reference sequence). Trimming cost V 6 bases and J 8 bases; bases outside gene matches: 15. The protocol was immunoSEQ multiplex PCR, while the TCRdb copy is restricted to in-frame clones and leaves out a portion. Found here are roughly 130,000 clones, 70% to 90% of them singletons; the top ten hold approximately 3.6%. This specimen belongs to a study of blood T cell repertoires in COVID-19. The TCR comes from a woman aged 55-70 years with acute or convalescent COVID-19. Specimen: peripheral blood. This chain uses TRBV7-9 with TRBJ2-1; 8 nucleotides agree with TRBD2. The CDR3 bases are TGTGCCAGCAGATACTCCGGGACTAGAATCTCCCATGAGCAGTTCTTC. Its protein is CASRYSGTRISHEQFF.